These 23 T cell receptor beta chains originate from one sample sequenced in a study of regulatory T cells in long-lasting Graves disease (dated by TCRdb to the early 2020s). The library was obtained by multiplex PCR. The data were produced on an Illumina HiSeq 4000. CDR3 regions were amplified by Arm-PCR with iRepertoire HTBI primers to construct TCR beta libraries. Starting from the raw public reads, TCRdb applied fastp trimming at Q25, assembled clones with MiXCR and retained in-frame beta chains. Identical CDR3 proteins give one entry, which carries the most common genes and DNA. The sample table holds 250,000 to 400,000 distinct CDR3 sequences, of which 18% were seen once. Of the sample, about two fifths is held by the ten largest clones. The time point label of this sample denotes: newly diagnosed GD, antithyroid drugs for less than 3 months. For both TCR sequencing and RNA sequencing, RNA was extracted from PBMCs using TRIzol.

Here the sequenced sample was peripheral blood mononuclear cells (PBMCs), taken at new diagnosis, from a patient treated with antithyroid drugs. Receptors originate from a female donor with Graves disease.

This clonotype came up many times. The chain links TRBV24-1 to TRBJ1-1; D is uncertain. The CDR3 loop spans 13 amino acids. The V and J ends lost 7 bases and 4 bases respectively, with 12 bases between them. The germline V gene encodes CDR1 KGHDR and CDR2 SFDVKD. Written as DNA, the CDR3 is TGTGCCACCAGAATTCCGGGGAGCACTGAAGCTTTCTTT. Translation gives CATRIPGSTEAFF.

This clonotype appeared many times. The chain couples TRBV7-9 to TRBJ2-1; 12 nucleotides match TRBD1. The CDR3 length is 15 residues. Germline V CDR1 and CDR2: SEHNR, FQNEAQ (reference sequence). Trimming took 2 bases from V and 10 from J; bases not matched to a gene: 6. Here the CDR3 DNA reads TGTGCCAGCAGCTTATGGGGACAGGGGGCAAAGGAGCAGTTCTTC. Protein: CASSLWGQGAKEQFF.

This clonotype was recorded many times. The rearrangement joins TRBV20-1 to TRBJ1-1; D gene uncertain. The CDR3 has 13 residues. Trimming left V 7 bases short and J 1 base short, with 13 bases between. Germline V CDR1 and CDR2: DFQATT, SNEGSKA (reference sequence). CDR3: CSGSGQKNTEAFF. CDR3 nucleotide sequence: TGCAGTGGAAGTGGGCAGAAGAACACTGAAGCTTTCTTT.

In this sample, this clonotype turned up many times. This chain connects TRBV12-3 or TRBV12-4 to TRBJ2-1, with D possibly TRBD2 on 6 matching bases. This CDR3 has 12 residues. V lost 6 bases and J lost 14, with 17 bases in between. The CDR3 here is CASSPRGREKFF. CDR3 in DNA: TGTGCCAGCAGCCCGCGAGGTCGGGAGAAGTTCTTC.

This chain uses TRBV19 with TRBJ2-5; D is possibly TRBD1 (5 bases). Trimming stripped 3 bases from V and 1 base from J, with 9 bases between. The CDR3 is 14 residues long. The germline CDR1 and CDR2 sequences are LNHDA and SQIVND (reference sequence). Here the CDR3 reads CASSITGAQETQYF. As DNA, the CDR3 is TGTGCCAGTAGTATTACAGGTGCCCAAGAGACCCAGTACTTC.

The V and J genes are TRBV12-3 or TRBV12-4 and TRBJ2-1, with 10 bases that match TRBD2. The CDR3 is made up of 15 amino acids. The V segment lost 8 bases and the J segment 4 bases; nucleotides outside the gene matches: 8. The CDR3 DNA reads TGTGCCAGCGGGGGAACTAGCGGGACGTACAATGAGCAGTTCTTC. It yields the protein CASGGTSGTYNEQFF.

The rearrangement uses TRBV4-2 and TRBJ2-4, with 10 nucleotides matching TRBD1. The CDR3 has 18 residues. Trimming removed 3 bases from V and 5 bases from J; junction bases left unmatched: 13. The germline gives CDR1 LGHNA, CDR2 YNFKEQ. The CDR3 DNA is TGTGCCAGCAGCCAGCGATATCCCGGGACAGGGGACCAAAACATTCAGTACTTC. Residues: CASSQRYPGTGDQNIQYF.

Only a few counts were recorded for this clonotype. The chain links TRBV6-5 to TRBJ1-1; TRBD1 might be the D (5 bases). The CDR3 loop spans 13 amino acids. V was trimmed by 2 bases and J by 4 bases, leaving 8 bases between them. The germline gives CDR1 MNHEY, CDR2 SVGAGI. DNA for the CDR3: TGTGCCAGCAGTTACAACGGGGGCACTGAAGCTTTCTTT. It is translated as CASSYNGGTEAFF.

The chain carries TRBV6-1 and TRBJ1-2; 7 bases are shared with TRBD1. The CDR3 totals 16 residues. Germline lookup yields CDR1 MNHNS and CDR2 SASEGT. V lost 2 bases to trimming and J lost 4 bases; unmatched junction nucleotides: 10. CDR3 bases: TGTGCCAGCAGTGAATCTCCGGGACAGCCATCCTATGGCTACACCTTC. Protein: CASSESPGQPSYGYTF.

This clonotype was recorded many times. V is TRBV20-1 and J is TRBJ2-7, with D hard to call. Germline V lookup: CDR1 DFQATT, CDR2 SNEGSKA (reference sequence). Trimming pared 0 bases from V and 3 bases from J, leaving 15 bases between. The CDR3 contains 15 residues. This chain's CDR3 is CSARDVGGFNYEQYF. CDR3 DNA: TGCAGTGCTAGAGATGTTGGCGGCTTCAACTACGAGCAGTACTTC.

This clonotype was seen repeatedly, ten times or more. V gene TRBV6-1 combines with J gene TRBJ2-2; a weak D match, TRBD1 (6 bases). The V end lost 6 bases, the J end lost 5 bases, and 16 bases lay between the germline ends. Per the germline V gene, CDR1 is MNHNS and CDR2 is SASEGT. This CDR3 region has 15 residues. CDR3 residues: CASSGQFWSTGELFF. CDR3 sequence (DNA): TGTGCCAGCAGCGGACAGTTCTGGTCAACCGGGGAGCTGTTTTTT.

Regarding this clonotype: This likely stems from a read error, as it lies one base from a far larger clone. V is TRBV2 and J is TRBJ1-1, with D uncertain. The J call is uncertain, as TRBJ2-3 better fits the DNA end. The germline CDR1 and CDR2 sequences are SNHLY and FYNNEI. This CDR3 is 14 amino acids long. CDR3: CASSGAEVLATQYF. The CDR3 DNA reads TGTGCCAGCAGTGGGGCTGAGGTTCTTGCTACGCAGTATTTT.

This clonotype has more than one count but fewer than ten. The chain uses TRBV12-3 or TRBV12-4 and TRBJ1-5; perhaps TRBD1 as D (5 bases). V lost 6 bases, J lost 5 bases, and 14 bases lay in between. The CDR3 totals 14 residues. CDR3 sequence: CASSRGVRDQPQHF. CDR3 nucleotide sequence: TGTGCCAGCAGCCGAGGGGTGAGGGATCAGCCCCAGCATTTT.

This clonotype was observed at least ten times. The rearrangement links TRBV6-1 to TRBJ2-7; tentative D call: TRBD1 (6 bases). The V and J ends lost 2 bases and 2 bases respectively, with 13 bases between them. This CDR3 has 15 residues. CDR1 is MNHNS and CDR2 is SASEGT in the germline V gene. The CDR3 DNA follows: TGTGCCAGCAGTGAATTAGGGGGTGGCCCCTACGAGCAGTACTTC. Its translation: CASSELGGGPYEQYF.

This clonotype was picked up many times. Sequence at one end of the junction differs from germline and may be a read error. V and J are TRBV27 and TRBJ2-2, with D perhaps TRBD2 (5 bases). CDR3 length equals 16 residues. Per germline, CDR1 MNHEY and CDR2 SMNVEV (reference sequence). The CDR3 DNA sequence: TGCGCCAGCAGTGAGTTAGTGGACTGGAACACCGGGGAGCTGTTTTTT. Its protein is CASSELVDWNTGELFF.

The V and J genes are TRBV2 and TRBJ1-1; no firm D call. This CDR3 has 13 residues. V lost 6 bases and J lost 3, with 11 bases in between. Germline V CDR1 and CDR2: SNHLY, FYNNEI. Here the CDR3 reads CASREQRYTEAFF. CDR3 coding DNA: TGTGCCAGCAGGGAACAACGTTACACTGAAGCTTTCTTT.

The chain combines TRBV7-9 with TRBJ2-3; 8 bases map to TRBD2. V dropped 4 bases and J dropped 9; count of bases not matched to a gene: 6. The germline V gene encodes CDR1 SEHNR and CDR2 FQNEAQ (reference sequence). The CDR3 extends over 13 amino acids. CDR3 nucleotides: TGTGCCAGCAGCTCCCTTAGCGGGGCCACGCAGTATTTT. As protein: CASSSLSGATQYF.

The genes are TRBV28 and TRBJ2-5; no clear D. V dropped 3 bases and J dropped 0 bases, with 8 bases sitting between them. Germline lookup yields CDR1 MDHEN and CDR2 SYDVKM. There are 14 residues in the CDR3. Here the CDR3 DNA reads TGTGCCAGCAGTTTGTCCCCAAACCAAGAGACCCAGTACTTC. It encodes CASSLSPNQETQYF.

This clonotype was found once. This sequence may be a read error, since a much larger clone differs from it by one base. This chain uses TRBV27 with TRBJ2-1; a possible D gene is TRBD2 (6 bases). Trimming pared 2 bases from V and 10 bases from J, leaving 24 bases between. This CDR3 contains 17 residues. Germline CDR1 and CDR2: MNHEY and SMNVEV (reference sequence). DNA of the CDR3: TGTGCCAGCAGTTTACCCGCCCCCCGGGACTCCCACTACGAGCAGTTCTTC. Its translation: CASSLPAPRDSHYEQFF.

The table lists this clonotype with many counts. This rearrangement joins TRBV29-1 to TRBJ2-7; D uncertain. V lost 1 base to trimming and J lost 3 bases, with 4 bases between them. Germline loops: CDR1 SQVTM, CDR2 ANQGSEA. This CDR3 contains 11 residues. The CDR3 here is CSVEASYEQYF. CDR3 DNA: TGCAGCGTTGAAGCCAGCTACGAGCAGTACTTC.

This clonotype came up a few times. J is TRBJ2-2 and V is TRBV4-2; maybe TRBD1 (5 bases). The germline V gene has CDR1 LGHNA and CDR2 YNFKEQ. CDR3 length: 15 amino acids. The ends were cut back, 1 base at V and 1 base at J, with 7 bases in the middle. The CDR3 nucleotides are TGTGCCAGCAGCCAAGTGACAGAGAACACCGGGGAGCTGTTTTTT. Its protein is CASSQVTENTGELFF.

In this sample, this clonotype turned up a few times. The gene calls are TRBV4-2 and TRBJ1-1; D remains unclear. This CDR3 is 14 amino acids long. Trimming removed 0 bases from V and 1 base from J, with 6 bases in between. The germline V gene has CDR1 LGHNA and CDR2 YNFKEQ. CDR3 coding DNA: TGTGCCAGCAGCCAAGATCTAGGGAACACTGAAGCTTTCTTT. Protein: CASSQDLGNTEAFF.

This sequence joins TRBV10-1 and TRBJ2-2; D may be TRBD2 (5 bases). V lost 6 bases and J lost 10, with 12 bases in between. CDR3 length: 12 residues. Germline CDR1 and CDR2: WNHNN and SYGVQD (reference sequence). The CDR3 nucleotides are TGCGCCAGCAGCCGAGGGATACAGGAGCTGTTTTTT. It yields the protein CASSRGIQELFF.